Included here is one TCR beta chain sequence, with context. Other DNA sequences from this sample encode an identical CDR3 as well. CDR3 length: 13 amino acids. Germline lookup yields CDR1 MDHEN and CDR2 SYDVKM. V was cut by 5 bases and J by 5 bases, with 12 bases left in between. The source of the sample is a study of ipilimumab plus nivolumab after autologous stem cell transplantation. Checkpoint therapy with ipilimumab 1 mg/kg began 14 to 28 days after transplant. Patients got 3 mg/kg IV nivolumab weeks 1, 4, 7, 10, then biweekly through week 26. Profiled with immunoSEQ multiplex PCR; TCRdb holds only in-frame clones, not every one. Here the sample spans more than 13,000 clones, around 74% being singletons.

This TCR came from a male donor with primary mediastinal lymphoma. The V call is TRBV28, the J call TRBJ1-2; possible D gene TRBD1, 6 bases. The specimen was PBMCs, collected in a trial of ipilimumab plus nivolumab as post-transplant consolidation. CDR3 sequence (DNA): TGTGCCAGCAGTCCCCCAGGGGAATATGGCTACACCTTC. Encoded protein: CASSPPGEYGYTF.